The source of this TCR beta chain is a study of T cell responses to AZD1222 COVID-19 vaccine (dated by TCRdb to the early 2020s). At the level of the whole study: A total of under 250 trial participants underwent TCR sequencing, of whom 200 to 220 had received two doses of AZD1222 and roughly 26 had received two doses of the MenACWY control vaccine. Trial participants were enrolled by age into subgroups of 18-55, 56-69 and 70-plus years, and around 140, 26 and 57 TCR-sequenced participants, respectively, were included in these subgroups. Overall results and qualifications from the work: Most participants were white British and females outnumbered males, and the authors suggested that clonal diversity may have been underestimated. Because no day 14 peak-response samples were available, repertoires were characterized only after the peak T cell response. Conclusions about previously exposed vaccinees are limited, since just 6 or 7 AZD1222 recipients were seropositive for SARS-CoV-2 at baseline. In the small 56-69-year group, the increase in depth fell short of significance, most likely because of low power. A significant rise in spike-specific TCR breadth and depth was observed after two AZD1222 doses relative to day 0 and relative to MenACWY recipients. The whole spike protein was spanned by vaccine-associated CD4 TCRs, and dominant responses were seen in regions 160-218 and 743-854. Nearly half of unique spike-specific TCRs reportedly recognized epitopes outside regions mutated in the B.1.351 and B.1.1.7 variants.

This clone was detected only once. The target of this receptor is not known. Base-call qualities are not available, and no considerably larger clone is one nucleotide away. The CDR3, from cysteine to phenylalanine, totals 15 residues. The kept DNA is CDR3 alone, 45 bases in frame from the first base. Cut back by 3 bases and 8 bases, the V and J ends lie 19 bases apart. Via the germline V gene, CDR1 is SNHLY and CDR2 FYNNEI. Reading the label with the study, this specimen's time point is: about 28 days (+/-7) after the second vaccine dose. Because spike-specific TCR depth and breadth did not differ between the two schedules, AZD1222 recipients who got a second dose at roughly 4 weeks were pooled with those who got a second dose at roughly 12 weeks. Vaccinee samples came from UK trials COV001 and COV002, including a single-blind randomized controlled phase 2/3 trial of AZD1222 (ChAdOx1 nCoV-19) in healthy adults. For TCRbeta chain sequencing, PBMC samples were collected from trial participants at day 0 and at day 28 after the second dose.

The CDR3 regions of human TCRbeta chains were subjected to immunosequencing. On the study's bioinformatics: Repertoire TCRs were checked for matches against a reference library of SARS-CoV-2-specific TCRs that had been generated using the MIRA antigen-specificity platform. Breadth meant the fraction of unique TCRs that were SARS-CoV-2-associated, whereas depth meant the fraction of total T cells that were SARS-CoV-2-associated. Using the MIRA data, each spike-specific TCR was assigned both to the spike region to which the TCR was reactive and to a CD4 or CD8 class. Log10-transformed breadth and depth values were compared by one-way ANOVA with Sidak's multiple comparisons tests. This immuneACCESS table, as held by TCRdb, lists in-frame sequences with V and J called but not all clones. Of the missing ones, under half trace to an unresolved V gene in checked studies; the others have no known cause. V and J calls plus clone size are reproduced from that table; the DNA served to infer D and trimming. This sample comprises 150,000 to 200,000 clones, about 91% of them detected only once. Approximately 1.2% of the sample goes to the ten largest clones.

The rearranged segments are TRBV2 and TRBJ1-2, and TRBD1 may be the D gene, going by 6 matching bases. The TCR was taken from an adult who received the AZD1222 COVID-19 vaccine. Specimen: peripheral blood, collected 28 days after the second AZD1222 dose. The bases read TGTGCCAGCAGTGAGCTGGGGGCCGCCCCTAAAGGCTACACCTTC. It encodes CASSELGAAPKGYTF.